The 32 T cell receptor beta chains listed next were all sequenced from one sample in a study of blood T cell repertoires in COVID-19. Sequenced by immunoSEQ multiplex PCR; TCRdb stores in-frame clones only, minus some. The data hold some 670,000 clones, with over 80% observed a single time. The sequencing input was peripheral blood. The origin of the receptors is a woman under 30 with acute or convalescent COVID-19.

The rearrangement links TRBV9 to TRBJ1-5; weak D call: TRBD1 (5 bases). This CDR3 comprises 15 residues. V lost 4 bases, J lost 7 bases, and 18 bases lay in between. CDR1 and CDR2 from the germline V gene are SGDLS and YYNGEE. CDR3 sequence (DNA): TGTGCCAGCAGCCCCGGGGGAGGGTTGAAACAGCCCCAGCATTTT. It is translated as CASSPGGGLKQPQHF.

Details on this clone: Other DNA variants within this sample encode the same CDR3. V usage is TRBV7-2 and J usage is TRBJ1-5, with TRBD1 identical over 7 bases. Germline loops: CDR1 SGHTA, CDR2 FQGNSA. V was pared by 5 bases and J by 7 bases, with 8 bases of the junction left unmatched. The CDR3 contains 14 residues. Here the CDR3 DNA reads TGTGCCAGCAGCCACCGACAGGGTGGCCAGCCCCAGCATTTT. It yields the protein CASSHRQGGQPQHF.

V usage is TRBV6-4 and J usage is TRBJ2-7; 7 nucleotides line up with TRBD1. V lost 10 bases and J lost 2; bases outside the gene matches: 11. CDR1 is MRHNA and CDR2 is SNTAGT in the germline V gene. The CDR3 length is 14 residues. The CDR3 loop reads CATIPGQRPYEQYF. The CDR3 region has the DNA TGTGCCACCATTCCGGGACAGCGACCCTACGAGCAGTACTTC.

The rearrangement joins TRBV14 to TRBJ2-7; no definite D call. The CDR3 has 14 amino acids. Trimming removed 4 bases from V and 0 bases from J, with 10 bases in between. Per the germline V gene, CDR1 is SGHDN and CDR2 is FVKESK. Written as DNA, the CDR3 is TGTGCCAGCAGCCCGTCCCCGGTCTCCTACGAGCAGTACTTC. It translates to CASSPSPVSYEQYF.

This sequence joins TRBV6-5 and TRBJ2-2, with TRBD1 as a possible D gene (6 bases). CDR1 MNHEY and CDR2 SVGAGI come from the germline V gene. The CDR3 loop spans 13 amino acids. The ends were cut back, 8 bases at V and 2 bases at J, with 9 bases in the middle. The CDR3 DNA follows: TGTGCCAGCGAGGACAGTAACACCGGGGAGCTGTTTTTT. Translating it yields CASEDSNTGELFF.

This chain links TRBV18 with TRBJ1-4; D is possibly TRBD1 (5 bases). This CDR3 region has 15 residues. Germline V lookup: CDR1 KGHSH, CDR2 LQKENI. The V and J ends lost 3 bases and 3 bases respectively, with 11 bases between them. In DNA, the CDR3 is TGTGCCAGCTCACCGGAACAGGTTGCTAATGAAAAACTGTTTTTT. Encoded protein: CASSPEQVANEKLFF.

The chain employs TRBV5-1 and TRBJ2-1; D is perhaps TRBD2 (5 bases). With 2 bases removed from V and 0 bases from J, the gap between germline ends came to 12 bases. The CDR3 has 16 residues. CDR1 is SGHRS and CDR2 is YFSETQ in the germline V gene. The CDR3 spells CASSFRRVSSYNEQFF. CDR3 in DNA: TGCGCCAGCAGCTTTAGGCGGGTGAGCTCCTACAATGAGCAGTTCTTC.

The CDR3 protein is CASIRLGERGGYTF. Written as DNA, the CDR3 is TGTGCCAGCATACGTCTCGGAGAGCGGGGGGGCTACACCTTC. V is TRBV6-5 and J is TRBJ1-2; a possible D gene is TRBD1 (5 bases). Germline V gene data show CDR1 as MNHEY and CDR2 as SVGAGI. Deletions cut 7 bases from V and 8 bases from J, with 20 bases between. This CDR3 region has 14 residues.

The V gene is TRBV6-2 or TRBV6-3, the J gene TRBJ1-2; 7 bases fit TRBD1. In germline, CDR1 is MNHEY, CDR2 SVGEGT. Trimming took 5 bases from V and 1 from J; bases not matched to a gene: 7. The CDR3 is 15 residues long. The CDR3 sequence is CASSNRGISNYGYTF. The CDR3 bases are TGTGCCAGCAGTAACAGGGGTATCAGTAACTATGGCTACACCTTC.

This clone was found once. The chain has TRBV12-2 and TRBJ2-5; TRBD2, the D gene given by the table, was not confirmed from the DNA. TRBV12-2 is designated a pseudogene. The CDR3 has 19 amino acids. CDR3 amino acids: CASRPVGLAGDKGDETQYF. The CDR3 nucleotides read TGTGCAAGTCGCCCCGTCGGACTAGCGGGGGATAAGGGGGATGAGACCCAGTACTTC.

Concerning this clone: The sample contains more than one DNA sequence encoding this CDR3. The V call is TRBV9, the J call TRBJ1-2; 7 bases align to TRBD1. Unmatched junction bases numbered 4, after V lost 3 bases and J lost 2 bases. This CDR3 spans 14 amino acids. Germline assignment: CDR1 SGDLS and CDR2 YYNGEE. Here the CDR3 DNA reads TGTGCCAGCAGCGGAACAGGGGTGAACTATGGCTACACCTTC. This gives the protein CASSGTGVNYGYTF.

This clone was counted once. CDR3 bases: TGTGCCAGCAGCTTGGCTTGGACAGCGAACACTGAAGCTTTCTTT. Translation gives CASSLAWTANTEAFF. J is TRBJ1-1 and V is TRBV5-4, with D maybe TRBD1 (6 bases). The CDR3 has 15 amino acids. V dropped 0 bases and J dropped 1 base, with 10 bases sitting between them. The V gene's germline CDR1 is SGHNT and CDR2 YYREEE (reference sequence).

In this sample, this clone turned up once. This chain connects TRBV4-1 to TRBJ1-1, with D maybe TRBD1 (5 bases). V dropped 4 bases and J dropped 3 bases, with 12 bases sitting between them. This CDR3 comprises 14 residues. Germline loops: CDR1 MGHRA, CDR2 YSYEKL. As DNA, the CDR3 is TGCGCCAGCAGCCCCATGGGCAGGGACACTGAAGCTTTCTTT. Protein product: CASSPMGRDTEAFF.

V and J are TRBV28 and TRBJ1-2; perhaps TRBD1 as D (6 bases). The CDR3 is 17 residues long. V was pared by 4 bases and J by 2 bases, with 20 bases between. From germline, CDR1 is MDHEN and CDR2 SYDVKM. The CDR3 DNA follows: TGTGCCAGCAGTTCTCGGGGGGGCGGCAAGAGGAACTATGGCTACACCTTC. This codes for CASSSRGGGKRNYGYTF.

CDR3 sequence: CASSQGTGTGGADTGELFF. The CDR3 DNA sequence: TGCGCCAGCAGCCAAGGGACTGGGACAGGGGGCGCGGACACCGGGGAGCTGTTTTTT. This chain uses TRBV4-3 with TRBJ2-2; 12 bases line up with TRBD1. The CDR3 has 19 amino acids. The ends lost 1 base at V and 3 bases at J; junction bases unmatched: 9. Germline-derived CDR1 and CDR2 are LGHNA and YSLEER.

Here the CDR3 reads CASSIQSRGSGNTIYF. The CDR3, as DNA: TGTGCCAGTAGTATTCAAAGTAGGGGTTCTGGAAACACCATATATTTT. This rearrangement joins TRBV19 to TRBJ1-3; maybe TRBD1 (5 bases). Trimming shortened V by 3 bases and J by 1 base, and 13 bases separated the two germline ends. The CDR3 length is 16 residues. Germline V gene data show CDR1 as LNHDA and CDR2 as SQIVND (reference sequence).

V is TRBV7-3 and J is TRBJ2-4; D perhaps matches TRBD2 (5 bases). The CDR3 covers 20 residues. V dropped 2 bases and J dropped 0 bases, with 23 bases sitting between them. In germline, CDR1 is SGHTA, CDR2 FQGTGA. CDR3 bases: TGTGCCAGCAGCTTAGATGGTACGGGTTACCCGGGATTAGCCAAAAACATTCAGTACTTC. As protein: CASSLDGTGYPGLAKNIQYF.

The chain recombines TRBV10-3 with TRBJ1-1; D is uncertain. The CDR3 runs to 13 residues. V lost 5 bases and J 2 bases, leaving 9 bases between the germline ends. The germline V gene has CDR1 ENHRY and CDR2 SYGVKD. The CDR3 protein is CAISLTVNTEAFF. Written as DNA, the CDR3 is TGTGCCATCAGTCTTACAGTAAACACTGAAGCTTTCTTT.

This sequence joins TRBV11-2 and TRBJ2-1, with TRBD1 identical over 9 bases. The length of the CDR3 is 16 residues. Trimming cost V 5 bases and J 2 bases; bases outside gene matches: 7. Per the germline V gene, CDR1 is SGHAT and CDR2 is FQNNGV. The CDR3 coding sequence is TGTGCCAGCAGCCCCAACAGGGGGCCTACCTACAATGAGCAGTTCTTC. Translation gives CASSPNRGPTYNEQFF. Variable domain in full (rest from reference TRBV11-2 and TRBJ2-1): EAGVAQSPRYKIIEKRQSVAFWCNPISGHATLYWYQQILGQGPKLLIQFQNNGVVDDSQLPKDRFSAERLKGVDSTLKIQPAKLEDSAVYLCASSPNRGPTYNEQFFGPGTRLTVL.

This clone was observed once. V gene TRBV11-2 combines with J gene TRBJ1-5; D may be TRBD1 (6 bases). This CDR3 region has 15 residues. The V end was cut by 5 bases, the J end by 4 bases, with 15 bases between. CDR1 is SGHAT and CDR2 is FQNNGV in the germline V gene. The CDR3 DNA is TGTGCCAGCAGCGCAGGACAGACCTCAAATCAGCCCCAGCATTTT. It specifies CASSAGQTSNQPQHF.

The chain uses TRBV6-5 and TRBJ1-1; D remains unclear. This CDR3 comprises 16 residues. Germline CDR1 is MNHEY and CDR2 is SVGAGI. Trimming shortened V by 4 bases and J by 0 bases, and 15 bases separated the two germline ends. CDR3 sequence reads: CASSSNLGSMNTEAFF. The CDR3 region has the DNA TGTGCCAGCAGTTCCAACCTCGGGAGCATGAACACTGAAGCTTTCTTT.

CDR3 coding DNA: TGTGCCAGCAGCCCCAGGGACAGGGAGCGGAGCTACACCTTC. Residues: CASSPRDRERSYTF. This chain connects TRBV6-2 or TRBV6-3 to TRBJ1-2, with TRBD1 matching 9 bases. V was clipped by 6 bases and J by 9 bases; unmatched bases: 11. Per germline, CDR1 MNHEY and CDR2 SVGEGT. The CDR3 is 14 residues long.

The chain couples TRBV24-1 to TRBJ2-2; a weak D match, TRBD1 (5 bases). Trimming took 1 base from V and 5 from J, leaving 10 bases between them. CDR1 KGHDR and CDR2 SFDVKD come from the germline V gene. The CDR3 contains 15 residues. The CDR3: CATSDFDRLTGELFF. The DNA for the CDR3 is TGTGCCACCAGTGATTTCGACAGATTGACCGGGGAGCTGTTTTTT.

This chain links TRBV18 with TRBJ1-3; TRBD1 matches 9 bases. The CDR3 sequence is 16 residues long. V lost 4 bases and J lost 4; bases outside the gene matches: 8. Germline values: CDR1 KGHSH, CDR2 LQKENI. The CDR3 loop reads CASSLLGTGIGNTIYF. The CDR3 coding sequence is TGTGCCAGCTCACTCTTGGGGACAGGGATCGGAAACACCATATATTTT. The full variable domain, with the rest looked up from reference TRBV18 and TRBJ1-3, is NAGVMQNPRHLVRRRGQEARLRCSPMKGHSHVYWYRQLPEEGLKFMVYLQKENIIDESGMPKERFSAEFPKEGPSILRIQQVVRGDSAAYFCASSLLGTGIGNTIYFGEGSWLTVV.

The CDR3 DNA sequence: TGTGCCAGCAGCGAGCGGGGAGGAAGGGCTTCCTACAATGAGCAGTTCTTC. Protein: CASSERGGRASYNEQFF. The chain carries TRBV7-2 and TRBJ2-1, with TRBD2 identical over 7 bases. The trim removed 5 bases at V and 1 base at J, leaving 11 bases unmatched. The CDR3 is 17 residues long. Germline V CDR1 and CDR2: SGHTA, FQGNSA.

The chain recombines TRBV4-1 with TRBJ1-2, with 7 bases aligning to TRBD1. Germline V CDR1 and CDR2: MGHRA, YSYEKL. This CDR3 spans 14 amino acids. V shed 5 bases, J shed 1 base, and the junction held 4 bases outside the gene matches. The CDR3 reads CASSFGTVNYGYTF. CDR3 coding DNA: TGCGCCAGCAGCTTCGGGACAGTTAACTATGGCTACACCTTC.

The gene calls are TRBV2 and TRBJ2-4; tentatively, D is TRBD2 (5 bases). V was trimmed by 6 bases and J by 0 bases, leaving 12 bases between them. The CDR3 runs 15 residues. The germline V gene has CDR1 SNHLY and CDR2 FYNNEI. DNA for the CDR3: TGTGCCAGCAGCGCCCGGGGTTTAGCCAAAAACATTCAGTACTTC. Its protein is CASSARGLAKNIQYF.

CDR3 sequence reads: CASSHGQERDTNTEAFF. DNA of the CDR3: TGTGCCAGCTCACATGGACAGGAGAGAGATACGAACACTGAAGCTTTCTTT. J is TRBJ1-1 and V is TRBV18, with TRBD1 matching 7 bases. V shed 4 bases and J 1 base; nucleotides not matched to a gene: 12. Germline V lookup: CDR1 KGHSH, CDR2 LQKENI. The CDR3 extends over 17 amino acids.

This chain connects TRBV3-1 (or the pseudogene TRBV3-2) to TRBJ1-2, with no clear D. The CDR3 has 12 amino acids. Trimming cost V 2 bases and J 5 bases, with 6 bases left between them. Germline values: CDR1 LGHDT, CDR2 YNNKEL (reference sequence). Here the CDR3 reads CASSQHWYGYTF. The CDR3 DNA reads TGTGCCAGCAGCCAACACTGGTATGGCTACACCTTC.

J is TRBJ1-1 and V is TRBV2, with 9 nucleotides matching TRBD1. Germline CDR1 and CDR2: SNHLY and FYNNEI. V trimming: 6 bases; J trimming: 5 bases; junction bases outside the gene matches: 10. The length of the CDR3 is 15 residues. CDR3 coding DNA: TGTGCCAGCAGCCCCACAGGGGGCGGAAGGACTGAAGCTTTCTTT. It yields the protein CASSPTGGGRTEAFF.

The chain employs TRBV15 and TRBJ1-2; the match to TRBD1 covers 7 bases. Germline CDR1 is LNHNV and CDR2 is YYDKDF (reference sequence). The junction had 2 bases not matched to a gene; V was cut back by 5 bases and J by 2 bases. The CDR3 length is 13 residues. The CDR3 is CATSDRVNYGYTF. The CDR3 DNA sequence: TGTGCCACCAGCGACAGGGTAAACTATGGCTACACCTTC. The whole variable domain, remainder taken from reference TRBV15 and TRBJ1-2, is DAMVIQNPRYQVTQFGKPVTLSCSQTLNHNVMYWYQQKSSQAPKLLFHYYDKDFNNEADTPDNFQSRRPNTSFCFLDIRSPGLGDTAMYLCATSDRVNYGYTFGSGTRLTVV.

V and J are TRBV3-1 (or the pseudogene TRBV3-2) and TRBJ1-2; 8 bases agree with TRBD1. Germline V gene lookup returns CDR1 LGHDT and CDR2 YNNKEL (reference sequence). J gave up 13 bases and V 2 bases, and 12 bases lay outside the gene matches. The CDR3 has 14 amino acids. CDR3: CASSQQGQAFSSTF. The CDR3 nucleotides are TGTGCCAGCAGCCAACAGGGACAGGCTTTTTCAAGCACCTTC.